These 14 T cell receptor beta chains came from one sample sequenced in a study of OX40 agonist ivuxolimab in advanced cancers. TCRdb's table, derived via immunoSEQ multiplex PCR, lists solely in-frame clones and lacks some. The data hold roughly 92,000 clones, with approximately 80% observed a single time. Sequenced here: CD4+ or CD8+ T cells sorted from blood, sampled in a trial of the OX40 agonist ivuxolimab. Receptors were obtained from an adult with an advanced solid tumor such as melanoma, head and neck, liver or kidney cancer.

The chain carries TRBV6-5 and TRBJ1-2; D remains ambiguous. V was trimmed by 7 bases and J by 2 bases, leaving 11 bases between them. This CDR3 has 13 residues. CDR1 is MNHEY and CDR2 is SVGAGI in the germline V gene. This CDR3 is CASTRGVNYGYTF. CDR3 DNA sequence: TGTGCCAGCACCCGTGGAGTCAACTATGGCTACACCTTC.

The chain recombines TRBV5-4 with TRBJ2-2; 10 nucleotides align to TRBD1. The CDR3 sequence is 16 residues long. The germline V gene encodes CDR1 SGHNT and CDR2 YYREEE (reference sequence). Losses at the gene ends were 3 bases for V and 3 bases for J; bases not matched to a gene: 5. The CDR3 nucleotides read TGTGCCAGCAGCTCCGGGACAGGGGCTGACACCGGGGAGCTGTTTTTT. Encoded protein: CASSSGTGADTGELFF.

The rearrangement links TRBV4-3 to TRBJ2-7; 10 bases match TRBD2. This CDR3 region has 16 residues. The V segment lost 1 base and the J segment 0 bases; nucleotides outside the gene matches: 3. Germline loops: CDR1 LGHNA, CDR2 YSLEER. CDR3 DNA sequence: TGCGCCAGCAGCCAAGTTAGCGGGGGGCTCTCCTACGAGCAGTACTTC. As protein: CASSQVSGGLSYEQYF.

The chain carries TRBV6-4 and TRBJ2-3; D is possibly TRBD1 (5 bases). The CDR3 totals 13 residues. Germline CDR1 MRHNA, CDR2 SNTAGT. V was cut by 3 bases and J by 7 bases, with 11 bases left in between. In DNA form, the CDR3 reads TGTGCCAGCAGTGAATCGCAGGGCTATACGCAGTATTTT. This sequence encodes CASSESQGYTQYF.

J is TRBJ1-1 and V is TRBV5-6; D gene unclear. From germline, CDR1 is SGHDT and CDR2 YYEEEE. V lost 0 bases to trimming and J lost 1 base, with 4 bases between them. This CDR3 has 13 amino acids. CDR3 coding DNA: TGTGCCAGCAGCTTGGGGAGGAACACTGAAGCTTTCTTT. Its protein product is CASSLGRNTEAFF.

In this sample, this clone turned up a few times. The V call is TRBV6-5, the J call TRBJ1-3; D remains ambiguous. V lost 8 bases, J lost 4 bases, and 15 bases lay in between. CDR3 length equals 14 residues. Germline V CDR1 and CDR2: MNHEY, SVGAGI. The CDR3 coding sequence is TGTGCCAGCTCCCTGGTGGGAGAAGGAAACACCATATATTTT. Translation: CASSLVGEGNTIYF.

For this clone: An end of the junction differs from the germline gene, which may be a read error. This chain connects TRBV6-1 to TRBJ2-5; TRBD1 is a possible D gene (5 bases). The end of the DNA fits TRBJ2-7 better, so the J call may be wrong. The CDR3 runs to 14 residues. Germline V gene data show CDR1 as MNHNS and CDR2 as SASEGT. The CDR3 is CASRSQGTSNEQYF. In DNA, the CDR3 is TGTGCCAGCAGGTCCCAGGGAACCTCCAACGAGCAGTACTTC.

The gene calls are TRBV19 and TRBJ1-4, with 8 bases matching TRBD1. Germline V gene lookup returns CDR1 LNHDA and CDR2 SQIVND (reference sequence). CDR3 length equals 13 residues. With V trimmed by 4 bases and J by 8 bases, 3 bases remained unmatched. This chain's CDR3 is CASSRQGYEKLFF. In nucleotides, the CDR3 is TGTGCCAGTAGTAGACAGGGGTACGAAAAACTGTTTTTT.

A word on this clone: The same CDR3 arises from other DNA sequences in this sample as well. This rearrangement joins TRBV27 to TRBJ2-3, with D unresolved. The ends were cut back, 2 bases at V and 6 bases at J, with 3 bases in the middle. Germline V CDR1 and CDR2: MNHEY, SMNVEV (reference sequence). This CDR3 has 11 residues. The CDR3 DNA is TGTGCCAGCAGTTTAAGGGATACGCAGTATTTT. The encoded protein is CASSLRDTQYF.

The J gene is TRBJ2-7, the V gene TRBV2, with TRBD1 as a possible D gene (6 bases). Per the germline V gene, CDR1 is SNHLY and CDR2 is FYNNEI. Between the trimmed V and J ends, which lost 11 bases and 3 bases, there was a span of 14 bases. The CDR3 is 12 residues long. Here the CDR3 reads CAGGQGHYEQYF. The CDR3 bases are TGTGCCGGAGGTCAGGGGCACTACGAGCAGTACTTC.

The chain is built from TRBV7-2 and TRBJ1-3; unclear D gene. The CDR3 has 16 amino acids. Germline CDR1 is SGHTA and CDR2 is FQGNSA. Trimming took off 1 base at V and 4 bases at J, with 14 bases between the two ends. This CDR3 reads CASSLVLGGSGNTIYF. CDR3 DNA: TGTGCCAGCAGCTTAGTCCTGGGAGGGAGCGGAAACACCATATATTTT.

The chain carries TRBV7-9 and TRBJ1-3, with D unclear. V lost 1 base and J lost 0, with 19 bases in between. The CDR3 length is 19 residues. Germline loops: CDR1 SEHNR, CDR2 FQNEAQ (reference sequence). The CDR3, as DNA: TGTGCCAGCAGCTTAGAGTCCCTTCCACGGGGATTCTCTGGAAACACCATATATTTT. This gives the protein CASSLESLPRGFSGNTIYF.

The chain joins TRBV4-1 to TRBJ2-3, with 7 bases identical to TRBD2. The germline V gene has CDR1 MGHRA and CDR2 YSYEKL. CDR3 length: 15 residues. J was trimmed by 3 bases and V by 2 bases; bases with no gene match: 5. The CDR3 loop reads CASSQPAGTTDTQYF. The CDR3 nucleotides are TGCGCCAGCAGCCAACCAGCGGGGACGACAGATACGCAGTATTTT.

The rearrangement joins TRBV10-2 to TRBJ2-7; 7 nucleotides match TRBD1. J was trimmed by 3 bases and V by 0 bases; bases with no gene match: 8. Germline CDR1 WSHSY, CDR2 SAAADI. CDR3 length: 16 amino acids. The CDR3 DNA follows: TGCGCCAGCAGTGAGTCCCCCAGGGGGACAGACTACGAGCAGTACTTC. It yields the protein CASSESPRGTDYEQYF.